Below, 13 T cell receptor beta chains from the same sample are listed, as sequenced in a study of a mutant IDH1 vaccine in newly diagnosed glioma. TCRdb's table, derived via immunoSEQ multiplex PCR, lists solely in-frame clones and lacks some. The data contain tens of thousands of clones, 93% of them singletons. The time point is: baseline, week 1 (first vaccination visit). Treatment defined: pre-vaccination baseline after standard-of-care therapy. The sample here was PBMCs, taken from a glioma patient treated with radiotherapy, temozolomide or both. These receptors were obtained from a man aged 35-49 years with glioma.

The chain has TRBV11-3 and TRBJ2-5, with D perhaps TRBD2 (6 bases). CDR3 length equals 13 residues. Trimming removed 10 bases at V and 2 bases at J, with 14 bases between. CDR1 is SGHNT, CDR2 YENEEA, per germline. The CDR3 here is CATGRGPQETQYF. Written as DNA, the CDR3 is TGTGCCACCGGGAGAGGACCGCAAGAGACCCAGTACTTC.

The DNA of the CDR3 is TGTGCCAGCGCCCATCAGGGGGGGCAAGAGACCCAGTACTTC. Protein sequence: CASAHQGGQETQYF. This chain joins TRBV19 and TRBJ2-5, with D perhaps matching TRBD1 or TRBD2 (7 bases each). Trimming took 9 bases from V and 2 from J, leaving 16 bases between them. The CDR3 is 14 residues long. CDR1 and CDR2 from the germline V gene are LNHDA and SQIVND (reference sequence). Combining the CDR3 with reference TRBV19 and TRBJ2-5 gives the whole variable domain DGGITQSPKYLFRKEGQNVTLSCEQNLNHDAMYWYRQDPGQGLRLIYYSQIVNDFQKGDIAEGYSVSREKKESFPLTVTSAQKNPTAFYLCASAHQGGQETQYFGPGTRLLVL.

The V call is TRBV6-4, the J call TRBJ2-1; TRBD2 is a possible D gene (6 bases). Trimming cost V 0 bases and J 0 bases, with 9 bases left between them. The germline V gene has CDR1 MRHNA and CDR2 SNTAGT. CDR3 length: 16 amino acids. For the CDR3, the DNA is TGTGCCAGCAGTGACTCGGAGACTAGCTCCTACAATGAGCAGTTCTTC. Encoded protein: CASSDSETSSYNEQFF.

CDR3 protein: CASSGRDSVYEQYF. The CDR3 DNA follows: TGTGCCAGCAGCGGCCGGGACAGTGTCTACGAGCAGTACTTC. The chain has TRBV9 and TRBJ2-7; 7 bases agree with TRBD1. Per the germline V gene, CDR1 is SGDLS and CDR2 is YYNGEE. Trimming cost V 3 bases and J 3 bases; bases outside gene matches: 6. The CDR3 is 14 amino acids.

The CDR3 here is CASKPGTTSYEQYF. CDR3 DNA sequence: TGCGCCAGCAAACCCGGGACTACCTCCTACGAGCAGTACTTC. The chain uses TRBV10-2 and TRBJ2-7; 7 bases line up with TRBD2. Trimming took 7 bases from V and 0 from J; bases not matched to a gene: 6. CDR1 and CDR2 (germline): WSHSY, SAAADI. This CDR3 is built from 14 residues.

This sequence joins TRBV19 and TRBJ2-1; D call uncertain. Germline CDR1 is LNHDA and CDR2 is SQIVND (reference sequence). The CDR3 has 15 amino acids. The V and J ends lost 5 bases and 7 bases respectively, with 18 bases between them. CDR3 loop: CASSHRRLMGNEQFF. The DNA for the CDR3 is TGTGCCAGTAGTCACCGCCGCTTGATGGGGAATGAGCAGTTCTTC.

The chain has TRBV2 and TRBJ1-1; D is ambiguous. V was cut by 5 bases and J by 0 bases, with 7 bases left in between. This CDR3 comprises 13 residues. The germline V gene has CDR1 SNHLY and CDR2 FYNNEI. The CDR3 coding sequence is TGTGCCAGCAGTTGGACTGTGAACACTGAAGCTTTCTTT. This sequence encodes CASSWTVNTEAFF.

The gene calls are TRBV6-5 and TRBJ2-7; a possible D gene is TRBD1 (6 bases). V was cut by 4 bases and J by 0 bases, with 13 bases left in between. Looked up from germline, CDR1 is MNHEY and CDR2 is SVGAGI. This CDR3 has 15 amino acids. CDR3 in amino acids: CASSSLTGVSYEQYF. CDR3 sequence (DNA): TGTGCCAGCAGTTCCCTGACAGGTGTCTCCTACGAGCAGTACTTC.

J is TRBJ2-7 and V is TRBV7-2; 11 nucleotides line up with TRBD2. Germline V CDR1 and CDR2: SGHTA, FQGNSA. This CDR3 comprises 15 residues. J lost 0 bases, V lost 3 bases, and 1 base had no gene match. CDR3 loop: CASSFTSGSSYEQYF. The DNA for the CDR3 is TGTGCCAGCAGCTTCACTAGCGGGAGCTCCTACGAGCAGTACTTC.

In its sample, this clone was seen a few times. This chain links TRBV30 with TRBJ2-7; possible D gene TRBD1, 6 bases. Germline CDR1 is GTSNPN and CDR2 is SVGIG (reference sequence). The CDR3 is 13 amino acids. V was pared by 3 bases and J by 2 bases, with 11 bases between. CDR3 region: CAWRLQGAYEQYF. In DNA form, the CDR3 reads TGTGCCTGGAGGCTACAGGGAGCCTACGAGCAGTACTTC.

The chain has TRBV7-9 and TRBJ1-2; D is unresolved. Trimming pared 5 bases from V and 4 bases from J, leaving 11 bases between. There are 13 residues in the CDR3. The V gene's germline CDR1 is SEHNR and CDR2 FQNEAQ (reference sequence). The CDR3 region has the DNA TGTGCCAGCAGCCCGGACGGACGCTATGGCTACACCTTC. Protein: CASSPDGRYGYTF. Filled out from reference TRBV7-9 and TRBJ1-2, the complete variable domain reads DTGVSQNPRHKITKRGQNVTFRCDPISEHNRLYWYRQTLGQGPEFLTYFQNEAQLEKSRLLSDRFSAERPKGSFSTLEIQRTEQGDSAMYLCASSPDGRYGYTFGSGTRLTVV.

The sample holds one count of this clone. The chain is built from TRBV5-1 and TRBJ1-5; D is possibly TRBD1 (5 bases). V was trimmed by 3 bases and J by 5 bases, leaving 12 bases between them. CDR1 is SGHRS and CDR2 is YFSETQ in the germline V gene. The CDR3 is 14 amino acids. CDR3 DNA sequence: TGCGCCAGCAGCTGGGGGGACGGGGATCAGCCCCAGCATTTT. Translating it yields CASSWGDGDQPQHF.

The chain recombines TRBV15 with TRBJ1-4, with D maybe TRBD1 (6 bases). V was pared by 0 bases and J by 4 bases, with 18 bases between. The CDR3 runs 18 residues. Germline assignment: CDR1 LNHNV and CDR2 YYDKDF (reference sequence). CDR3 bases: TGTGCCACCAGCAGAGAACAAGGACAGAGACTCAATAATGAAAAACTGTTTTTT. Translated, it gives CATSREQGQRLNNEKLFF.